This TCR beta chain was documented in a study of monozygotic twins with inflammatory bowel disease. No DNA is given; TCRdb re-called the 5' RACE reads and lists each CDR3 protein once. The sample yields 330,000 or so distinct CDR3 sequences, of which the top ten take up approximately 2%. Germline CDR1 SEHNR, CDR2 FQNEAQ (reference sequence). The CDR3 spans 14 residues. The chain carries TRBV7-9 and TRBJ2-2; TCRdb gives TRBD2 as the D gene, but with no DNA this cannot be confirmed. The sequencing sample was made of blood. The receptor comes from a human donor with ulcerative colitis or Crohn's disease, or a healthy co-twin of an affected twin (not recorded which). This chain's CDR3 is CASSLGAGSGELFF. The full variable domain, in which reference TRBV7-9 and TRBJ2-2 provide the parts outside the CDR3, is DTGVSQNPRHKITKRGQNVTFRCDPISEHNRLYWYRQTLGQGPEFLTYFQNEAQLEKSRLLSDRFSAERPKGSFSTLEIQRTEQGDSAMYLCASSLGAGSGELFFGEGSRLTVL.